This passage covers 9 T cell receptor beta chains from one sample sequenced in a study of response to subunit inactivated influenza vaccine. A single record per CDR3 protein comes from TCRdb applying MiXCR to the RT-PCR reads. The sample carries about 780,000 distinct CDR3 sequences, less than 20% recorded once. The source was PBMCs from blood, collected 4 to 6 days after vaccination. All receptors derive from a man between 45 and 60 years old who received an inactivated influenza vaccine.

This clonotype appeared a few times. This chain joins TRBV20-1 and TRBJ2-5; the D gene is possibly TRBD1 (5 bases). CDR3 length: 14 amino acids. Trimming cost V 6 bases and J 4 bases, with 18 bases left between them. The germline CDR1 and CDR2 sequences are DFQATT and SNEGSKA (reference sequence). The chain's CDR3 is CSAPRAVSIETQYF. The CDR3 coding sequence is TGCAGTGCCCCCAGGGCAGTCTCAATAGAGACCCAGTACTTC.

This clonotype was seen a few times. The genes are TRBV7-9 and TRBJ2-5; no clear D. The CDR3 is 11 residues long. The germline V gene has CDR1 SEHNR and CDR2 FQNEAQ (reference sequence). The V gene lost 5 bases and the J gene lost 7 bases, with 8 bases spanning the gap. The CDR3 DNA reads TGTGCCAGCAGCATAGAAGTGACCCAGTACTTC. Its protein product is CASSIEVTQYF.

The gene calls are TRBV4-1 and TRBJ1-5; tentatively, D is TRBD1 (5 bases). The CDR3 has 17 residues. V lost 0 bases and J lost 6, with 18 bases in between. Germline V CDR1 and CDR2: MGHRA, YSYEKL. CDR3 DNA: TGCGCCAGCAGCCAAGATAGTTCGGGGGTGGTATTTCAGCCCCAGCATTTT. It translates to CASSQDSSGVVFQPQHF.

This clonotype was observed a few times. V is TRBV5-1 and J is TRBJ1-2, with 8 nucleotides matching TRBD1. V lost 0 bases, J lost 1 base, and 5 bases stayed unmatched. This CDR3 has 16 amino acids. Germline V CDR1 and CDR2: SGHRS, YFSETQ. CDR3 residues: CASSLAEGQGNYGYTF. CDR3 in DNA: TGCGCCAGCAGCTTGGCCGAAGGACAGGGTAACTATGGCTACACCTTC. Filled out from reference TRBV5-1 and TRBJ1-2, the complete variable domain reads KAGVTQTPRYLIKTRGQQVTLSCSPISGHRSVSWYQQTPGQGLQFLFEYFSETQRNKGNFPGRFSGRQFSNSRSEMNVSTLELGDSALYLCASSLAEGQGNYGYTFGSGTRLTVV.

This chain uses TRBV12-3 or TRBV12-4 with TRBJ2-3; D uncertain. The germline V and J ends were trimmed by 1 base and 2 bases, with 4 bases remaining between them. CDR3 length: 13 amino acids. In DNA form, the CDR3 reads TGTGCCAGCAGTTTAGTTGCCACAGATACGCAGTATTTT. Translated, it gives CASSLVATDTQYF.

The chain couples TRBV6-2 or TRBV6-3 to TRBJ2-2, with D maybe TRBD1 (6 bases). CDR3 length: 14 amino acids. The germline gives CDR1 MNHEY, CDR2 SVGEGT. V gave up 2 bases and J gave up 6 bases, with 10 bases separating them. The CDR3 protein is CASSYPQGSGELFF. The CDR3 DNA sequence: TGTGCCAGCAGTTACCCTCAGGGGTCCGGGGAGCTGTTTTTT.

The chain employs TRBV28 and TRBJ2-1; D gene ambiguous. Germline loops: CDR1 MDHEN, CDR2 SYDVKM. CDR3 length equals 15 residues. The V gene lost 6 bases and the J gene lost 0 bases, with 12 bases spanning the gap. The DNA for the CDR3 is TGTGCCAGCAGCCCGGTGGGCAGCTCCTACAATGAGCAGTTCTTC. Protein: CASSPVGSSYNEQFF. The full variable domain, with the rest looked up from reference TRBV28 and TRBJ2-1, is DVKVTQSSRYLVKRTGEKVFLECVQDMDHENMFWYRQDPGLGLRLIYFSYDVKMKEKGDIPEGYSVSREKKERFSLILESASTNQTSMYLCASSPVGSSYNEQFFGPGTRLTVL.

For the CDR3, the DNA is TGTGCCTGGGACAGGGAATACTCTGGGGCCAACGTCCTGACTTTC. Residues: CAWDREYSGANVLTF. The V and J genes are TRBV30 and TRBJ2-6; 7 bases are shared with TRBD1. Germline V gene sequence: CDR1 GTSNPN, CDR2 SVGIG (reference sequence). This CDR3 is built from 15 residues. V lost 5 bases, J lost 0 bases, and 4 bases stayed unmatched.

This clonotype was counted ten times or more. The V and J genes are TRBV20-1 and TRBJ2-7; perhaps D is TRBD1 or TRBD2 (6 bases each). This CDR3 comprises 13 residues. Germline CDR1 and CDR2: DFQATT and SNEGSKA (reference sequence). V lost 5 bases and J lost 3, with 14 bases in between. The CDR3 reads CSARGPGFYEQYF. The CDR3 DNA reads TGCAGTGCTCGGGGGCCAGGGTTCTACGAGCAGTACTTC.